The present TCR beta chain was sequenced within a study of CD8 T cells in ankylosing spondylitis. V lost 3 bases to trimming and J lost 3 bases, with 3 bases between them. The CDR3 sequence is 13 residues long. Germline CDR1 reads SEHNR; CDR2 reads FQNEAQ (reference sequence). TCRdb re-called the 5' RACE reads with MiXCR, one entry per CDR3 protein. The table includes some 220,000 distinct CDR3 sequences, around 7.9% detected once. Findings and caveats of the study: About 8 highly homologous variants formed a TCR beta motif that appeared characteristic of ankylosing spondylitis blood. The authors reported significant enrichment of disease-linked clones in matched ankylosing spondylitis synovial fluid. Existing reports had already noted some motif variants in reactive arthritis synovial fluid and blood.

This clonotype was counted at least ten times. Antigen unknown. This clonotype was obtained from a male donor with ankylosing spondylitis. The chain is built from TRBV7-9 and TRBJ1-6; D not certain. Sequencing was done on a sample of blood, either unsorted or a sorted T cell fraction (not recorded which). The CDR3 region is CASSFNYNSPLHF. CDR3 sequence (DNA): TGTGCCAGCAGCTTTAACTATAATTCACCCCTCCACTTT.